These 10 T cell receptor beta chains were all obtained from the same sample, sequenced in a study of shared clonotypes between healthy human individuals. The protocol was immunoSEQ multiplex PCR, while the TCRdb copy is restricted to in-frame clones and leaves out a portion. The sample has 650,000 to 800,000 clones, 55% to 80% seen once. Sequencing was done on a sample of memory CD4+ T cells sorted from blood. Subset given: CD45RA-negative fraction. The source of these receptors is a woman aged 25 to 45 in good health.

This clone was picked up a small number of times. J is TRBJ1-5 and V is TRBV5-5; D is unresolved. Per germline, CDR1 SGHKS and CDR2 YYEKEE (reference sequence). Trimming stripped 4 bases from V and 2 bases from J, with 16 bases between. CDR3 length equals 16 residues. The CDR3 DNA reads TGTGCCAGCAGCCCATTAGCGGCCTGGGGCAATCAGCCCCAGCATTTT. Protein: CASSPLAAWGNQPQHF.

This clone came up once. The V call is TRBV7-5, the J call TRBJ2-2; the table gives TRBD2 as D, unverified against the DNA. TRBV7-5 counts as a pseudogene. The CDR3 length is 16 residues. CDR3 DNA: TGTGTCAGAAGCTCAAAAGCGGGGAAGAACACCGGGGAGCTGTTTTTT. This sequence encodes CVRSSKAGKNTGELFF.

The CDR3 loop is CASSERGERESGPEQYF. In DNA, the CDR3 is TGTGCCAGCAGTGAGCGGGGTGAGCGGGAGTCAGGACCCGAGCAGTACTTC. The chain has TRBV25-1 and TRBJ2-7; TRBD2 agrees at 8 bases. The CDR3 runs 17 residues. The junction had 16 bases not matched to a gene; V was cut back by 3 bases and J by 6 bases. The V gene's germline CDR1 is MGHDK and CDR2 SYGVNS.

A remark on this clone: A much larger clonotype is one base distant, so this may be a read error. The chain employs TRBV18 and TRBJ2-3; D might be TRBD1 (5 bases). CDR1 is KGHSH and CDR2 is LQKENI in the germline V gene. The CDR3 length is 14 residues. V was trimmed by 4 bases and J by 0 bases, leaving 8 bases between them. CDR3 coding DNA: TGTGCCAGCTCACTCCAGGGTAGCACAGATACGCAGTATTTT. Translation gives CASSLQGSTDTQYF.

This sequence joins TRBV5-1 and TRBJ1-1; D is undetermined. V was clipped by 3 bases and J by 1 base, with 10 bases between them. Per germline, CDR1 SGHRS and CDR2 YFSETQ. The CDR3 has 14 residues. In DNA form, the CDR3 reads TGCGCCAGCAGCTCCCGACTCGAGAACACTGAAGCTTTCTTT. Translated: CASSSRLENTEAFF.

The J gene is TRBJ1-4, the V gene TRBV28; no firm D call. The germline V gene encodes CDR1 MDHEN and CDR2 SYDVKM. The V end lost 4 bases, the J end lost 3 bases, and 15 bases lay between the germline ends. The CDR3 loop spans 16 amino acids. The CDR3 nucleotides are TGTGCCAGCAGTTCCCCACGGCGGCTTCCTAATGAAAAACTGTTTTTT. This sequence encodes CASSSPRRLPNEKLFF.

This sequence joins TRBV27 and TRBJ2-7, with TRBD1 identical over 7 bases. The V and J ends lost 7 bases and 5 bases, in that order; junction bases with no gene match: 5. Germline loops: CDR1 MNHEY, CDR2 SMNVEV (reference sequence). This CDR3 comprises 12 residues. This CDR3 is CASKQGSHEQYF. Written as DNA, the CDR3 is TGTGCCAGCAAACAGGGGTCCCACGAGCAGTACTTC.

This clone was observed a few times. The V gene is TRBV16, the J gene TRBJ2-2; D might be TRBD1 (5 bases). Between the trimmed V and J ends, which lost 0 bases and 8 bases, there was a span of 13 bases. Germline-derived CDR1 and CDR2 are KGHSY and FQNENV. This CDR3 spans 15 amino acids. Written as DNA, the CDR3 is TGTGCCAGCAGCCAATCAGGGGCCTCCAGTGGGGAGCTGTTTTTT. It specifies CASSQSGASSGELFF.

The V call is TRBV5-1, the J call TRBJ2-3, with 11 positions matching TRBD2. Trimming at V came to 0 bases and at J to 4 bases, leaving 10 bases not matched to a gene. From germline, CDR1 is SGHRS and CDR2 YFSETQ. This CDR3 is built from 18 residues. CDR3 in DNA: TGCGCCAGCAGCTTGGCCCGAAGACTAGCGGGAAGGGCAGATACGCAGTATTTT. It specifies CASSLARRLAGRADTQYF.

The chain employs TRBV5-5 and TRBJ2-7; 8 bases align to TRBD1. Unmatched junction bases numbered 8, after V lost 1 base and J lost 2 bases. The CDR3 consists of 16 residues. Germline V gene sequence: CDR1 SGHKS, CDR2 YYEKEE (reference sequence). CDR3 protein: CASSLRVGTGTYEQYF. CDR3 nucleotide sequence: TGTGCCAGCAGCTTGCGAGTTGGGACAGGAACCTACGAGCAGTACTTC.